This T cell receptor beta chain is from a study of monozygotic twins with cystic fibrosis (dated by TCRdb to 2020 to 2023). Turning to the overall study: Barcoded libraries were prepared from about 3 micrograms of fragmented DNA with roughly 14 PCR cycles. To assess genetic influence on V and J gene usage, the study compared TCR beta repertoires within and across 16 monozygotic twin pairs with cystic fibrosis. Made up mostly of children and adolescents, the cohort included ten female and six male twin pairs ranging in age from about 2.0 to 40 years, with a median of roughly 9.1 years. Twins were ranked among 1,000 or so cohort participants for weight-for-height and FEVPerc (FEV1 disease centile) at the day of blood sampling. Data for three of the twin pairs had been reported earlier in a different context. Overall study results and their limits: The cohort was small, and no association was found between shared CDR3 numbers and age, concordance or disease severity. Nucleotide-identical clonotype sharing was significantly higher within monozygotic CF twin pairs than between unrelated CF individuals (P = 0.000026, Mann-Whitney). V gene usage was most similar to the co-twin in 13 of 16 pairs, and J usage was most similar to the co-twin in 8 of 16 pairs, which suggests genetic constraints. Simpson clonality was found to be generally low (median about 0.009), suggesting a naive-dominated repertoire, although higher clonality was observed in the most severely affected patients.

Following the manufacturer's instructions, the researchers used the immunoSEQ immune profiling system to amplify TCR beta CDR3 regions via multiplex PCR. An Illumina NextSeq system was used to carry out the sequencing. Per the source publication's procedure: The immunoSEQ Analyzer platform handled processing of the sequence data, and clonality was calculated by taking the square root of Simpson's index of productive rearrangements. Similarity in V and J usage was measured by Jensen-Shannon distance, and OLGA was used to compute CDR3 generation probabilities. The researchers looked up shared CDR3 sequences in the immuneACCESS database (August 2020) and in VDJdb (December 2020). Drawn from immuneACCESS, this table holds only the in-frame rearrangements with V and J called that TCRdb kept. Clones are partly lost; checked studies trace under half to an unresolved V gene and leave the rest unexplained. The D gene and trimming were derived from the DNA, and the V and J assignments and clone size from that table. Present in this sample are 30,000 to 40,000 clones, under 70% of which were seen just once. The top ten constitute around 0.8% of the sample.

The twin pairs came from the European Cystic Fibrosis Twin and Sibling Study Cohort, which recruited patients from roughly 160 CF clinics across 14 European countries. Both zygosity and CFTR genotype were checked in-house, and zygosity was tested with multiplex PCR across nine short tandem repeat loci. Peripheral blood was sampled from each twin, and clinical parameters were recorded on the day of blood sampling. Phenol/chloroform extraction was used to isolate genomic DNA from peripheral blood cells, and the DNA was then kept in TE buffer at 4 degrees C. This clone was seen a handful of times. Its specific antigen is unknown. Per-base quality was not reported, and no clone a single base away is much larger than it. The junction shows trimming of 2 bases on V and 9 bases on J, and the gene matches do not reach 11 bases of it. The CDR3 runs 15 amino acids, cysteine and phenylalanine included. Here the CDR3 DNA is all that survives: 45 bases in frame from base 1. Per the germline V gene (reference sequence), WNHNN is the CDR1 and SYGVQD is the CDR2.

The sequence links TRBV10-1 to TRBJ2-3; 7 central nucleotides agree with TRBD2. The receptor comes from a girl aged 10 to 17 with cystic fibrosis. The sequenced sample was blood. The CDR3 reads CASSEGTGTTRTQYF. The sequenced DNA: TGCGCCAGCAGTGAGGGGACCGGGACTACCCGGACGCAGTATTTT.